What follows are 22 T cell receptor beta chains derived from one specimen sequenced in a study of control samples from healthy donors and cancer patients. The method was immunoSEQ multiplex PCR; TCRdb's version includes in-frame clones alone and lacks a portion of them. The sample carries about 170,000 clones, roughly 95% recorded once. Sequenced material: blood. The receptors originated from a woman aged 60 to 75 in good health.

This rearrangement joins TRBV6-2 or TRBV6-3 to TRBJ1-2; 7 positions agree with TRBD1. The CDR3 runs 14 residues. After removal of 6 bases from V and 4 bases from J, the junction contained 8 bases not matched to a gene. CDR1 and CDR2 (germline): MNHEY, SVGEGT. CDR3: CASSPQRGLYGYTF. The CDR3 region has the DNA TGTGCCAGCAGCCCTCAGAGGGGGCTCTATGGCTACACCTTC.

The chain combines TRBV5-8 with TRBJ1-2, with D unclear. From germline, CDR1 is SGHTS and CDR2 YDEGEE. This CDR3 is built from 13 residues. Trimming shortened V by 1 base and J by 10 bases, and 14 bases separated the two germline ends. CDR3 in DNA: TGTGCCAGCAGCTTGAGGCGCCAAAGGATCTACACCTTC. It encodes CASSLRRQRIYTF. The whole variable domain, filled in from reference TRBV5-8 and TRBJ1-2, reads EAGVTQSPTHLIKTRGQQATLRCSPISGHTSVYWYQQALGLGLQFLLWYDEGEERNRGNFPPRFSGRQFPNYSSELNVNALELEDSALYLCASSLRRQRIYTFGSGTRLTVV.

V gene TRBV6-6 combines with J gene TRBJ2-1; D may be TRBD1 (5 bases). CDR1 is MNHNY and CDR2 is SVGAGI in the germline V gene (reference sequence). The CDR3 is made up of 15 amino acids. Trimming stripped 6 bases from V and 4 bases from J, with 16 bases between. CDR3 DNA sequence: TGTGCCAGCAGGGATTGGGGCTTGGGGTACAATGAGCAGTTCTTC. Translated, it gives CASRDWGLGYNEQFF.

J is TRBJ1-5 and V is TRBV18; no firm D call. V lost 3 bases and J 2 bases, leaving 20 bases between the germline ends. CDR3 length: 18 residues. The germline gives CDR1 KGHSH, CDR2 LQKENI. CDR3: CASSPQGRLLGGNQPQHF. The CDR3 nucleotides are TGTGCCAGCTCACCGCAAGGTCGGCTTTTGGGTGGCAATCAGCCCCAGCATTTT.

The chain uses TRBV7-3 and TRBJ1-5; TRBD1 aligns across 9 bases. In germline, CDR1 is SGHTA, CDR2 FQGTGA. The CDR3 totals 18 residues. Trimming at V came to 3 bases and at J to 4 bases, leaving 13 bases not matched to a gene. The CDR3 is CASSFNLEGQGTNQPQHF. The CDR3 DNA reads as TGTGCCAGCAGCTTCAATCTCGAGGGACAGGGAACAAATCAGCCCCAGCATTTT.

The chain employs TRBV13 and TRBJ1-1; TRBD1 is a possible D gene (5 bases). Germline V gives CDR1 PRHDT, CDR2 FYEKMQ (reference sequence). V was cut by 2 bases and J by 13 bases, with 20 bases left in between. CDR3 length: 14 amino acids. The CDR3 nucleotides read TGTGCCAGCAGCTTACAGGGTCGGGGTAGCGTAGATTTCTTT. It specifies CASSLQGRGSVDFF.

The rearrangement joins TRBV6-4 to TRBJ1-1, with D hard to call. The germline V and J ends were trimmed by 2 bases and 4 bases, with 8 bases remaining between them. CDR3 size: 13 residues. Looked up from germline, CDR1 is MRHNA and CDR2 is SNTAGT. The CDR3 DNA sequence: TGTGCCAGCAGTGACCGCATGGGCACTGAAGCTTTCTTT. Translated, it gives CASSDRMGTEAFF.

The chain employs TRBV19 and TRBJ2-5; D not certain. This CDR3 comprises 13 residues. The germline CDR1 and CDR2 sequences are LNHDA and SQIVND (reference sequence). V lost 5 bases and J 5 bases, leaving 12 bases between the germline ends. The DNA of the CDR3 is TGTGCCAGTAGTCCAATCCTGGGGGAGACCCAGTACTTC. This translates into CASSPILGETQYF.

Worth noting for this clone: This specimen includes other DNA sequences encoding the same CDR3. The genes are TRBV6-6 and TRBJ1-1; TRBD1 is a possible D gene (6 bases). Germline V gene sequence: CDR1 MNHNY, CDR2 SVGAGI (reference sequence). Between the trimmed V and J ends, which lost 4 bases and 7 bases, there was a span of 13 bases. This CDR3 has 13 amino acids. This CDR3 reads CASSFLTGIEAFF. The CDR3 nucleotides are TGTGCCAGCAGTTTCCTCACAGGGATTGAAGCTTTCTTT.

The chain combines TRBV5-1 with TRBJ1-1, with D unclear. The CDR3 totals 13 residues. CDR1 SGHRS and CDR2 YFSETQ come from the germline V gene. V was cut by 3 bases and J by 3 bases, with 9 bases left in between. The CDR3 sequence: CASSSLPDTEAFF. In nucleotides, the CDR3 is TGCGCCAGCAGCTCGCTCCCTGACACTGAAGCTTTCTTT.

The rearrangement joins TRBV9 to TRBJ1-1; 9 nucleotides match TRBD1. Germline CDR1 is SGDLS and CDR2 is YYNGEE. Trimming took 3 bases from V and 3 from J; bases not matched to a gene: 3. This CDR3 has 14 residues. The CDR3 protein is CASSGYRGHTEAFF. In nucleotides, the CDR3 is TGTGCCAGCAGCGGATACAGGGGGCACACTGAAGCTTTCTTT.

This clone was seen only once. The chain joins TRBV15 to TRBJ1-4; 8 bases fit TRBD1. Germline CDR1 LNHNV, CDR2 YYDKDF (reference sequence). Trimming cost V 3 bases and J 2 bases; bases outside gene matches: 2. The CDR3 loop spans 15 amino acids. CDR3 region: CATSRDRDTNEKLFF. DNA of the CDR3: TGTGCCACCAGCAGGGACAGGGATACTAATGAAAAACTGTTTTTT.

CDR3 protein: CASSEGTTDTQYF. The CDR3 DNA sequence: TGTGCCAGCAGTGAAGGGACGACAGATACGCAGTATTTT. This rearrangement joins TRBV25-1 to TRBJ2-3; D could derive from TRBD1 or TRBD2 (5 bases each). This CDR3 has 13 amino acids. Germline CDR1 is MGHDK and CDR2 is SYGVNS. V was cut by 2 bases and J by 3 bases, with 6 bases left in between.

This chain connects TRBV7-8 to TRBJ1-5, with D possibly matching TRBD1 (6 bases). Germline assignment: CDR1 SGHVS and CDR2 FQNEAQ. V shed 5 bases and J shed 0 bases, with 20 bases lying between them. There are 18 residues in the CDR3. CDR3 protein: CASSVTGWGANSNQPQHF. In nucleotides, the CDR3 is TGTGCCAGCAGCGTTACCGGGTGGGGGGCCAATAGCAATCAGCCCCAGCATTTT.

This chain links TRBV15 with TRBJ1-4; D uncertain. Trimming removed 0 bases at V and 0 bases at J, with 8 bases between. The germline CDR1 and CDR2 sequences are LNHNV and YYDKDF (reference sequence). CDR3 length equals 16 residues. Here the CDR3 DNA reads TGTGCCACCAGCAGAGACCCCCGCGCAACTAATGAAAAACTGTTTTTT. Protein product: CATSRDPRATNEKLFF.

In nucleotides, the CDR3 is TGTGCCAGCAGTCCGGAGACAGGCAGGGAGGAAAAACTGTTTTTT. This sequence encodes CASSPETGREEKLFF. This chain connects TRBV27 to TRBJ1-4, with D possibly TRBD1 on 6 matching bases. In germline, CDR1 is MNHEY, CDR2 SMNVEV (reference sequence). The CDR3 covers 15 residues. V was clipped by 5 bases and J by 8 bases, with 18 bases between them.

The genes are TRBV6-6 and TRBJ2-1; D not resolved. There are 15 residues in the CDR3. Germline V gives CDR1 MNHNY, CDR2 SVGAGI (reference sequence). V lost 6 bases to trimming and J lost 4 bases, with 16 bases between them. The CDR3 reads CASRPDGDFYNEQFF. In nucleotides, the CDR3 is TGTGCCAGCAGACCTGACGGAGATTTTTACAATGAGCAGTTCTTC.

This chain uses TRBV6-1 with TRBJ1-2; perhaps TRBD1 as D (5 bases). This CDR3 spans 16 amino acids. Germline-derived CDR1 and CDR2 are MNHNS and SASEGT. Trimming shortened V by 1 base and J by 4 bases, and 16 bases separated the two germline ends. CDR3 in DNA: TGTGCCAGCAGTGAAGAGGGACGGAGACTATTCTATGGCTACACCTTC. Translated, it gives CASSEEGRRLFYGYTF.

This clone was seen just once. The chain joins TRBV7-2 to TRBJ2-1; tentatively, D is TRBD2 (6 bases). Per the germline V gene, CDR1 is SGHTA and CDR2 is FQGNSA. The CDR3 runs to 15 residues. The germline V and J ends were trimmed by 5 bases and 1 base, with 12 bases remaining between them. CDR3 coding DNA: TGTGCCAGCAGCGGTGGTCGGGGGTCCTACAATGAGCAGTTCTTC. Amino acid sequence: CASSGGRGSYNEQFF.

This clone was seen a few times. This chain uses TRBV11-3 with TRBJ2-1; 11 positions agree with TRBD2. Germline V gene lookup returns CDR1 SGHNT and CDR2 YENEEA. The CDR3 runs 17 residues. The trim removed 5 bases at V and 5 bases at J, leaving 11 bases unmatched. CDR3 region: CASSLNYRLAGNNEQFF. CDR3 nucleotides: TGTGCCAGCAGCCTCAACTACCGACTAGCGGGGAACAATGAGCAGTTCTTC.

The gene calls are TRBV11-2 and TRBJ1-2; 11 nucleotides align to TRBD1. CDR1 and CDR2 from the germline V gene are SGHAT and FQNNGV. V was clipped by 5 bases and J by 0 bases; unmatched bases: 11. CDR3 length equals 18 residues. The CDR3 spells CASSERGTGGITNYGYTF. CDR3 nucleotides: TGTGCCAGCAGCGAGCGGGGGACAGGGGGGATTACTAACTATGGCTACACCTTC.

The genes are TRBV24-1 and TRBJ1-4; D unresolved. The germline V gene encodes CDR1 KGHDR and CDR2 SFDVKD. V was trimmed by 4 bases and J by 8 bases, leaving 19 bases between them. This CDR3 is 16 amino acids long. In DNA, the CDR3 is TGTGCCACCAGTGAAGTTACGCCCCGGAAGGAGGAAAAACTGTTTTTT. Translated, it gives CATSEVTPRKEEKLFF.